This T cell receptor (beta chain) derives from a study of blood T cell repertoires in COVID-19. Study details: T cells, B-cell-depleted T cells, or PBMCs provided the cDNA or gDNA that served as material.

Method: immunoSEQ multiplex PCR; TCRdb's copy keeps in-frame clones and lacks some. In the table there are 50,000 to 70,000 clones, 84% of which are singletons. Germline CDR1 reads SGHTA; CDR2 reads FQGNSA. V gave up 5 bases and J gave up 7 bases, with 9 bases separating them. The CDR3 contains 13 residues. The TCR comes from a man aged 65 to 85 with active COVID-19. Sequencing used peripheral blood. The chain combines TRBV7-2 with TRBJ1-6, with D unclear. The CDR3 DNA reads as TGTGCCAGCAGCGTCCAGAAGAATTCACCCCTCCACTTT. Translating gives CASSVQKNSPLHF. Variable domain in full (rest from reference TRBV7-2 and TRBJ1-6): GAGVSQSPSNKVTEKGKDVELRCDPISGHTALYWYRQSLGQGLEFLIYFQGNSAPDKSGLPSDRFSAERTGGSVSTLTIQRTQQEDSAVYLCASSVQKNSPLHFGNGTRLTVT.